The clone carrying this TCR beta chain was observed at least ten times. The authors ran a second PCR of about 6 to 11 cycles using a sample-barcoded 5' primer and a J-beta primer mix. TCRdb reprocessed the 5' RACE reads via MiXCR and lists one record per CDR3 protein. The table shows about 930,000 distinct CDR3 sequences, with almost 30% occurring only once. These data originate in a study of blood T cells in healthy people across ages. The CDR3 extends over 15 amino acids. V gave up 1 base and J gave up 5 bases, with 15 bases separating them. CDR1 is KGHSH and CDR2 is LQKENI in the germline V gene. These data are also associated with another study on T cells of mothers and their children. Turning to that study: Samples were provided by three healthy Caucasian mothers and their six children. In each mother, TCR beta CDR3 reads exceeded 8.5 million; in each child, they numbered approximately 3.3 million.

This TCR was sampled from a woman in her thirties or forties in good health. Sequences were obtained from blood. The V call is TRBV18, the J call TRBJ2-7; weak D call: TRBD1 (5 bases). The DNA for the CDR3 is TGTGCCAGCTCACCACAAACGTCTCAGGGTAACGAGCAGTACTTC. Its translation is CASSPQTSQGNEQYF.